The rows below give T cell receptor beta chains drawn from one sample of a study of early T cells in non-severe SARS-CoV-2 infection. TCRdb itself ran the 5' RACE reads through MiXCR, one entry per CDR3 protein. This table holds 45,000 to 55,000 distinct CDR3 sequences, roughly 12% found once. The specimen sequenced was whole blood. Receptors originate from an adult who was a healthcare worker with PCR-confirmed SARS-CoV-2 infection or an uninfected control (not recorded which). Each CDR3 is given with its conserved first and last residue. Each record gives: V gene, J gene, D gene, clone size, CDR3 protein, CDR3 DNA. D genes are given only for firm matches. Not all rows give a size; the values are once, few, many and, for expanded clones, a class.

V gene: TRBV12-3/TRBV12-4
J gene: TRBJ2-2
D gene: NA
clone size: few
CDR3 protein: CAAGMLWGPNTGELFF
CDR3 DNA: TGTGCCGCGGGGATGTTGTGGGGGCCGAACACCGGGGAGCTGTTTTTT

V gene: TRBV2
J gene: TRBJ1-1
D gene: TRBD1
clone size: many
CDR3 protein: CASSRGENTEAFF
CDR3 DNA: TGTGCCAGCAGCAGGGGGGAAAACACTGAAGCTTTCTTT

V gene: TRBV7-9
J gene: TRBJ2-3
D gene: NA
clone size: few
CDR3 protein: CASSELVKIRTDTQYF
CDR3 DNA: TGTGCCAGCAGCGAACTAGTTAAAATACGCACAGATACGCAGTATTTT

V gene: TRBV6-6
J gene: TRBJ2-3
D gene: NA
clone size: NA
CDR3 protein: CASRTGSDTQYF
CDR3 DNA: TGTGCCAGCAGAACAGGGTCAGATACGCAGTATTTT

V gene: TRBV20-1
J gene: TRBJ2-5
D gene: TRBD1
clone size: NA
CDR3 protein: CSAGDRGLVETQYF
CDR3 DNA: TGCAGTGCTGGGGACAGGGGGCTCGTAGAGACCCAGTACTTC

V gene: TRBV7-9
J gene: TRBJ2-7
D gene: NA
clone size: NA
CDR3 protein: CASSYDIVEQYF
CDR3 DNA: TGTGCCAGCAGCTACGACATCGTCGAGCAGTACTTC

V gene: TRBV14
J gene: TRBJ2-3
D gene: NA
clone size: NA
CDR3 protein: CASSHTFGDTQYF
CDR3 DNA: TGTGCCAGCAGCCACACTTTCGGGGATACGCAGTATTTT

V gene: TRBV20-1
J gene: TRBJ2-3
D gene: NA
clone size: NA
CDR3 protein: CSARISTAFPSTDTQYF
CDR3 DNA: TGCAGTGCCCGAATCTCAACGGCGTTTCCGAGCACAGATACGCAGTATTTT

V gene: TRBV30
J gene: TRBJ2-7
D gene: TRBD1
clone size: many
CDR3 protein: CAWSVYTLGTDYEQYF
CDR3 DNA: TGTGCCTGGAGTGTCTATACCCTCGGGACAGACTACGAGCAGTACTTC

V gene: TRBV7-2
J gene: TRBJ2-5
D gene: NA
clone size: many
CDR3 protein: CASSLGPIGVGQETQYF
CDR3 DNA: TGTGCCAGCAGCTTGGGACCGATTGGCGTTGGGCAGGAGACCCAGTACTTC

V gene: TRBV27
J gene: TRBJ2-7
D gene: NA
clone size: few
CDR3 protein: CASSLSSFSSYEQYF
CDR3 DNA: TGTGCCAGCAGTTTATCGTCCTTTAGCTCCTACGAGCAGTACTTC

V gene: TRBV7-2
J gene: TRBJ2-3
D gene: NA
clone size: many
CDR3 protein: CASSGGRLGTDTQYF
CDR3 DNA: TGTGCCAGCAGCGGAGGAAGGTTGGGCACAGATACGCAGTATTTT

V gene: TRBV29-1
J gene: TRBJ1-1
D gene: NA
clone size: NA
CDR3 protein: CSVGGGVNTEAFF
CDR3 DNA: TGCAGCGTCGGAGGCGGGGTGAACACTGAAGCTTTCTTT

V gene: TRBV7-9
J gene: TRBJ2-7
D gene: TRBD1
clone size: NA
CDR3 protein: CASSLVAGTVDEQYF
CDR3 DNA: TGTGCCAGCAGCTTAGTGGCCGGGACAGTTGACGAGCAGTACTTC

V gene: TRBV11-3
J gene: TRBJ1-5
D gene: NA
clone size: NA
CDR3 protein: CASSLVGKQPQHF
CDR3 DNA: TGTGCCAGCAGCTTAGTCGGGAAGCAGCCCCAGCATTTT

V gene: TRBV19
J gene: TRBJ2-1
D gene: TRBD2
clone size: many
CDR3 protein: CASSKSRTRSYNEQFF
CDR3 DNA: TGTGCCAGTAGTAAATCCCGGACTAGGTCCTACAATGAGCAGTTCTTC

V gene: TRBV30
J gene: TRBJ1-1
D gene: TRBD1
clone size: NA
CDR3 protein: CAWSSPLDRGGTEAFF
CDR3 DNA: TGTGCCTGGAGCTCCCCCCTGGACAGGGGAGGGACTGAAGCTTTCTTT

V gene: TRBV11-2
J gene: TRBJ2-2
D gene: NA
clone size: many
CDR3 protein: CASSLSAARNTGELFF
CDR3 DNA: TGTGCCAGCAGCTTATCCGCGGCTAGGAACACCGGGGAGCTGTTTTTT

V gene: TRBV5-4
J gene: TRBJ2-5
D gene: NA
clone size: many
CDR3 protein: CASSLGTTQETQYF
CDR3 DNA: TGTGCCAGCAGCCTGGGGACCACCCAAGAGACCCAGTACTTC

V gene: TRBV29-1
J gene: TRBJ2-3
D gene: TRBD2
clone size: NA
CDR3 protein: CSVIIAGGTDTQYF
CDR3 DNA: TGCAGCGTGATTATAGCGGGAGGTACAGATACGCAGTATTTT

V gene: TRBV20-1
J gene: TRBJ2-3
D gene: TRBD1
clone size: NA
CDR3 protein: CSAAQGATDTQYF
CDR3 DNA: TGCAGTGCTGCGCAGGGGGCAACAGATACGCAGTATTTT

V gene: TRBV21-1
J gene: TRBJ2-1
D gene: NA
clone size: many
CDR3 protein: CASSKGQITYNEQFF
CDR3 DNA: TGTGCCAGCAGCAAAGGTCAGATTACCTACAATGAGCAGTTCTTC

V gene: TRBV29-1
J gene: TRBJ1-2
D gene: NA
clone size: few
CDR3 protein: CSAPLWGYGYTF
CDR3 DNA: TGCAGCGCCCCATTGTGGGGGTATGGCTACACCTTC

V gene: TRBV3-1
J gene: TRBJ2-3
D gene: TRBD2
clone size: many
CDR3 protein: CASSQEATSGWDTQYF
CDR3 DNA: TGTGCCAGCAGCCAAGAGGCGACTAGCGGGTGGGATACGCAGTATTTT

V gene: TRBV18
J gene: TRBJ2-1
D gene: NA
clone size: NA
CDR3 protein: CASSPLGDEQFF
CDR3 DNA: TGTGCCAGCTCACCATTGGGCGATGAGCAGTTCTTC

V gene: TRBV7-9
J gene: TRBJ2-7
D gene: NA
clone size: NA
CDR3 protein: CASSPLGTLTYEQYF
CDR3 DNA: TGTGCCAGCAGCCCCCTCGGAACACTTACCTACGAGCAGTACTTC

V gene: TRBV15
J gene: TRBJ2-3
D gene: NA
clone size: few
CDR3 protein: CATSRDGGPKTDTQYF
CDR3 DNA: TGTGCCACCAGCAGAGATGGGGGCCCCAAAACAGATACGCAGTATTTT

V gene: TRBV7-6
J gene: TRBJ2-1
D gene: TRBD2
clone size: few
CDR3 protein: CASSPGRGTYNEQFF
CDR3 DNA: TGTGCCAGCAGCCCAGGGAGGGGTACCTACAATGAGCAGTTCTTC

V gene: TRBV10-1
J gene: TRBJ2-2
D gene: TRBD1
clone size: many
CDR3 protein: CASSESLLGRGQVTGELFF
CDR3 DNA: TGCGCCAGCAGTGAGTCCCTTTTAGGCAGGGGGCAAGTCACCGGGGAGCTGTTTTTT

V gene: TRBV27
J gene: TRBJ2-3
D gene: TRBD2
clone size: few
CDR3 protein: CASRLRGGGDTQYF
CDR3 DNA: TGTGCCAGCAGACTCCGGGGGGGCGGAGATACGCAGTATTTT

V gene: TRBV12-3/TRBV12-4
J gene: TRBJ2-1
D gene: NA
clone size: few
CDR3 protein: CASSPTSNEQFF
CDR3 DNA: TGTGCCAGCAGCCCCACAAGCAATGAGCAGTTCTTC

V gene: TRBV12-3/TRBV12-4
J gene: TRBJ2-1
D gene: TRBD1
clone size: many
CDR3 protein: CASSPGQGANYNEQFF
CDR3 DNA: TGTGCCAGCAGCCCGGGACAGGGGGCAAACTACAATGAGCAGTTCTTC

V gene: TRBV12-3/TRBV12-4
J gene: TRBJ1-1
D gene: TRBD1
clone size: NA
CDR3 protein: CASSLGDSREAFF
CDR3 DNA: TGTGCCAGCAGTTTGGGGGACAGCCGTGAAGCTTTCTTT